One sample yielded the 7 T cell receptor beta chains listed below, sequenced in a study of blood T cell repertoires in COVID-19 (dated by TCRdb to about 2020). Receptor amplification or capture employed the immunoSEQ multiplex PCR assay. The table comes from immuneACCESS by way of TCRdb, which keeps in-frame sequences with V and J called. Part of the clones is missing from these tables; in studies checked, under half for an unresolved V gene and the rest for unknown reasons. This sample holds roughly 440,000 clones; around 88% were observed only once. The ten largest clones represent over 10% of the sample. The sequenced sample consisted of peripheral blood. The receptor set was obtained from a woman between 50 and 59 years old with COVID-19, enrolled during active disease.

The chain is built from TRBV2 and TRBJ2-7; possibly TRBD1 for D (6 bases). CDR1 is SNHLY, CDR2 FYNNEI, per germline. The CDR3 spans 14 residues. Trimming stripped 6 bases from V and 3 bases from J, with 15 bases between. CDR3 nucleotides: TGTGCCAGCAGAGAGGGGGACCCCGTCTACGAGCAGTACTTC. It codes for CASREGDPVYEQYF.

The chain couples TRBV29-1 to TRBJ2-3; a possible D gene is TRBD2 (6 bases). V lost 4 bases, J lost 1 base, and 18 bases lay in between. Germline loops: CDR1 SQVTM, CDR2 ANQGSEA. The CDR3 has 16 amino acids. CDR3 residues: CSVVYVGGSGTDTQYF. In DNA, the CDR3 is TGCAGCGTTGTATATGTGGGAGGAAGTGGCACAGATACGCAGTATTTT.

V is TRBV20-1 and J is TRBJ1-2, with a weak D call TRBD1 (5 bases). The CDR3 totals 10 residues. The germline gives CDR1 DFQATT, CDR2 SNEGSKA (reference sequence). Trimming took off 5 bases at V and 9 bases at J, with 10 bases between the two ends. CDR3 sequence reads: CSAGGGSYTF. DNA of the CDR3: TGCAGTGCTGGGGGAGGAAGCTACACCTTC.

The gene calls are TRBV7-9 and TRBJ1-3, with D maybe TRBD1 (6 bases). Germline V gene sequence: CDR1 SEHNR, CDR2 FQNEAQ (reference sequence). The CDR3 runs 16 residues. V was trimmed by 5 bases and J by 0 bases, leaving 14 bases between them. CDR3 DNA: TGTGCCAGCAGCCTCGGACGGACAGACTCTGGAAACACCATATATTTT. Translating gives CASSLGRTDSGNTIYF.

This sequence joins TRBV12-3 or TRBV12-4 and TRBJ1-1; D is undetermined. V was shortened by 2 bases and J by 4 bases, with 8 bases between the two germline ends. This CDR3 spans 13 amino acids. CDR3 DNA: TGTGCCAGCAGTTTAATTAGATTCACTGAAGCTTTCTTT. This gives the protein CASSLIRFTEAFF.

The CDR3 DNA reads as TGTGCCAGCAGTGAAGAACTAGCGGGGGTCACAGATACGCAGTATTTT. Residues: CASSEELAGVTDTQYF. The chain uses TRBV6-1 and TRBJ2-3; 11 nucleotides align to TRBD2. CDR1 and CDR2 (germline): MNHNS, SASEGT. The CDR3 totals 16 residues. V dropped 1 base and J dropped 2; count of bases not matched to a gene: 2.

The chain employs TRBV5-1 and TRBJ1-1; TRBD1 matches at 9 bases. J lost 6 bases, V lost 2 bases, and 14 bases had no gene match. From germline, CDR1 is SGHRS and CDR2 YFSETQ. This CDR3 spans 17 amino acids. The CDR3 nucleotides are TGCGCCAGCAGCTTTGGGCCACAGGGGGCGCGTTGGGCTGAAGCTTTCTTT. It yields the protein CASSFGPQGARWAEAFF.